This T cell receptor (beta chain) is from a study of T cells in women clearing cervical HPV infection. Sequencing used immunoSEQ multiplex PCR; TCRdb keeps in-frame clones, though not all of them. The table lists some 30,000 clones, with 7.8% in the top ten. This CDR3 has 15 amino acids. Per the germline V gene, CDR1 is SEHNR and CDR2 is FQNEAQ (reference sequence). J gave up 1 base and V 2 bases, and 2 bases lay outside the gene matches. Points on this clone: The read stops 3 residues short of the end of the CDR3; the missing end is completed from the germline J gene.

V and J are TRBV7-9 and TRBJ2-5; 9 nucleotides align to TRBD2. The source material was blood buffy coat. The source is a woman between 18 and 69 years old with a cervical HPV16 infection that either progressed to CIN3+ or cleared (not recorded which). The sequenced part of the CDR3 DNA is TGTGCCAGCAGCTTACGCGGGAGGGCCCAAGAGACC. This encodes CASSLRGRAQET. The full CDR3 reads CASSLRGRAQETQYF. The full variable domain, rest sourced from reference TRBV7-9 and TRBJ2-5, is DTGVSQNPRHKITKRGQNVTFRCDPISEHNRLYWYRQTLGQGPEFLTYFQNEAQLEKSRLLSDRFSAERPKGSFSTLEIQRTEQGDSAMYLCASSLRGRAQETQYFGPGTRLLVL.